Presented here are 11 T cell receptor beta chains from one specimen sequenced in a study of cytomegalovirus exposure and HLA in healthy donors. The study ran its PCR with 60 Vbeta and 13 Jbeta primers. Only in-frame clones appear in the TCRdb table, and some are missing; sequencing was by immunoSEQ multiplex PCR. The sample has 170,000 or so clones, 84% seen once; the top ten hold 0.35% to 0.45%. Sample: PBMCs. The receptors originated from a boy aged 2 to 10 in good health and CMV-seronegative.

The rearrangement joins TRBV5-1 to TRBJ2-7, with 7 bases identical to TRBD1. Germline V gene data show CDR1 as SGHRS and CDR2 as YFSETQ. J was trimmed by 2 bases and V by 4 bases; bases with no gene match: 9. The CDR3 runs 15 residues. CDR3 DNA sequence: TGCGCCAGCAGCCCGAGGACAGGCGCCACCTACGAGCAGTACTTC. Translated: CASSPRTGATYEQYF.

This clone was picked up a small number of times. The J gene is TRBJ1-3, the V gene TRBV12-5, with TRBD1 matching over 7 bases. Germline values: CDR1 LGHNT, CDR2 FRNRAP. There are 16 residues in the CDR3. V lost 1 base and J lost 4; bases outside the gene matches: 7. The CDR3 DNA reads TGTGCTAGTGGTTTGGGACAGGGTTGGGGGGGAAACACCATATATTTT. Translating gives CASGLGQGWGGNTIYF.

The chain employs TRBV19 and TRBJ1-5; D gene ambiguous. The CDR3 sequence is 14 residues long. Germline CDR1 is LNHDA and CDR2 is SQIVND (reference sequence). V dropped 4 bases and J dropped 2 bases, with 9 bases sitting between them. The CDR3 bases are TGTGCCAGTAGTAGGCGGTTAGGCAATCAGCCCCAGCATTTT. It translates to CASSRRLGNQPQHF.

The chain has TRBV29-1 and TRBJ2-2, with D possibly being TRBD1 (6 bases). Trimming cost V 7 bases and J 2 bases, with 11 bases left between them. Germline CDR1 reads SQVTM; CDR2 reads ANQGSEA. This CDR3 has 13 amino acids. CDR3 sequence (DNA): TGCAGCGCCGCAGGGGCTAACACCGGGGAGCTGTTTTTT. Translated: CSAAGANTGELFF.

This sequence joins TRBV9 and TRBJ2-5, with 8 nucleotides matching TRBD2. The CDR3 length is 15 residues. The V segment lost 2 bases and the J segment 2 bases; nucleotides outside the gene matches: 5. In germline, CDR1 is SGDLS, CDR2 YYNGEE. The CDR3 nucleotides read TGTGCCAGCAGCGTGTTGGGACTAGGACAAGAGACCCAGTACTTC. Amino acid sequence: CASSVLGLGQETQYF.

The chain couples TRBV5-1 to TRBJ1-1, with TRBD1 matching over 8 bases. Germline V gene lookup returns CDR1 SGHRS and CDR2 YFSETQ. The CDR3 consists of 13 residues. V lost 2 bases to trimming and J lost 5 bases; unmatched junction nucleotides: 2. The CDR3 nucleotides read TGCGCCAGCAGCTTTACAGGGGGAACTGAAGCTTTCTTT. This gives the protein CASSFTGGTEAFF.

The CDR3 coding sequence is TGTGCCAGTCGAAGGGGCATGAACACTGAAGCTTTCTTT. Translated, it gives CASRRGMNTEAFF. The chain uses TRBV19 and TRBJ1-1, with a weak D call TRBD1 (5 bases). The CDR3 consists of 13 residues. V was clipped by 8 bases and J by 0 bases, with 10 bases between them. Germline V gives CDR1 LNHDA, CDR2 SQIVND (reference sequence).

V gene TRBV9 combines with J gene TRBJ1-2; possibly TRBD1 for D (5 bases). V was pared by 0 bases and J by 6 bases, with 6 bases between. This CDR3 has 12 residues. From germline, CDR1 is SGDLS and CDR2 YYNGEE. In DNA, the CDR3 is TGTGCCAGCAGCGTAGGGGGGGATGGCTACACCTTC. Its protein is CASSVGGDGYTF. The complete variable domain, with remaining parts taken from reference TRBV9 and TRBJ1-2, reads DSGVTQTPKHLITATGQRVTLRCSPRSGDLSVYWYQQSLDQGLQFLIQYYNGEERAKGNILERFSAQQFPDLHSELNLSSLELGDSALYFCASSVGGDGYTFGSGTRLTVV.

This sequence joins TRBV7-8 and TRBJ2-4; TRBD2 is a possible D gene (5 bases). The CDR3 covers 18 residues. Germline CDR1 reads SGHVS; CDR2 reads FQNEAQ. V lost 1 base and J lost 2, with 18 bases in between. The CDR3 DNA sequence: TGTGCCAGCAGCTTAGTTTTCGGGGAATCTTTTCCCAAAAACATTCAGTACTTC. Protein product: CASSLVFGESFPKNIQYF.

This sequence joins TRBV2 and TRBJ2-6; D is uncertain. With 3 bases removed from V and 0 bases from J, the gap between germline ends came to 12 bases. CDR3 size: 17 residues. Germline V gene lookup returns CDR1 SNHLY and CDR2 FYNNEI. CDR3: CASSDPSGSSGANVLTF. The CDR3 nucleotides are TGTGCCAGCAGTGATCCCTCGGGTAGCTCTGGGGCCAACGTCCTGACTTTC.

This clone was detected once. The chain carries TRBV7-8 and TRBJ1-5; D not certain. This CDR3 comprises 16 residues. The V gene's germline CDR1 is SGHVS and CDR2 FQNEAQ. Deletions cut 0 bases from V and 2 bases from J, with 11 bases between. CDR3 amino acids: CASSLATPWGNQPQHF. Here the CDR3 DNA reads TGTGCCAGCAGCTTAGCGACACCCTGGGGCAATCAGCCCCAGCATTTT.